This record concerns one T cell receptor (beta chain) sequence. Antigen specificity is unknown. TCRdb's table, derived via immunoSEQ multiplex PCR, lists solely in-frame clones and lacks some. There are 25,000 to 35,000 clones in the sample; 70% to 85% occur only once, and roughly 7.4% lies in the top ten. This sample was taken from a study of radiotherapy plus CTLA-4 blockade in lung cancer. In the study overall: Across the patients, objective responses occurred in about 18%, and disease control in 30% to 40%.

Study-wide points: Response was reportedly best predicted by early blood T cell clone dynamics, with interferon-beta.

V dropped 2 bases and J dropped 7 bases, with 8 bases sitting between them. Germline loops: CDR1 SSHAT, CDR2 FNYEAQ (reference sequence). The CDR3 has 13 amino acids. The origin of this receptor is a human donor with non-small cell lung cancer who had stable disease on radiotherapy plus ipilimumab. The genes are TRBV7-7 and TRBJ1-4; D is ambiguous. Sequenced here: peripheral blood, sampled from a patient treated with radiotherapy plus ipilimumab. The CDR3 DNA follows: TGTGCCAGCAGCTTAAATACGGCTGAAAAACTGTTTTTT. This translates into CASSLNTAEKLFF.